Below, 27 T cell receptor beta chains from the same sample are listed, as sequenced in a study of T cell responses to AZD1222 COVID-19 vaccine. Some clones are missing from TCRdb's copy, which holds only in-frame ones; the method was immunoSEQ multiplex PCR. This sample has 150,000 to 200,000 clones; 70% to 90% occur once, and the top ten carry 5% to 7%. Source: peripheral blood, taken on day 0 of AZD1222 vaccination. The source of these receptors is an adult in good health.

The rearrangement links TRBV27 to TRBJ1-1, with a possible D match to TRBD1 (6 bases). Germline V gene data show CDR1 as MNHEY and CDR2 as SMNVEV (reference sequence). The CDR3 has 14 amino acids. V was shortened by 1 base and J by 1 base, with 7 bases between the two germline ends. This CDR3 is CASSLWGQNTEAFF. In DNA, the CDR3 is TGTGCCAGCAGTTTATGGGGACAGAACACTGAAGCTTTCTTT.

CDR3 DNA sequence: TGTGCCAGCAGCCCACTGGACAGGGTGGGGTACGAGCAGTACTTC. This codes for CASSPLDRVGYEQYF. The J gene is TRBJ2-7, the V gene TRBV7-9; 8 bases line up with TRBD1. Germline V gene sequence: CDR1 SEHNR, CDR2 FQNEAQ (reference sequence). V lost 5 bases and J lost 4; bases outside the gene matches: 10. The CDR3 covers 15 residues. The whole variable domain, filled in from reference TRBV7-9 and TRBJ2-7, reads DTGVSQNPRHKITKRGQNVTFRCDPISEHNRLYWYRQTLGQGPEFLTYFQNEAQLEKSRLLSDRFSAERPKGSFSTLEIQRTEQGDSAMYLCASSPLDRVGYEQYFGPGTRLTVT.

The gene calls are TRBV29-1 and TRBJ1-2; 7 bases match TRBD1. The junction had 5 bases not matched to a gene; V was cut back by 4 bases and J by 3 bases. The CDR3 runs 13 residues. Germline assignment: CDR1 SQVTM and CDR2 ANQGSEA. The CDR3 DNA sequence: TGCAGCGTTGGTGCCGGACAGGACTATGGCTACACCTTC. Protein: CSVGAGQDYGYTF.

J is TRBJ1-1 and V is TRBV3-1 (or the pseudogene TRBV3-2); no reliable D call. CDR1 and CDR2 (germline): LGHDT, YNNKEL (reference sequence). The V end was cut by 1 base, the J end by 2 bases, with 5 bases between. The length of the CDR3 is 13 residues. CDR3 residues: CASSQARNTEAFF. DNA of the CDR3: TGTGCCAGCAGCCAAGCGAGAAACACTGAAGCTTTCTTT.

The rearrangement links TRBV12-3 or TRBV12-4 to TRBJ1-1; no clear D gene. The CDR3 consists of 13 residues. V was trimmed by 3 bases and J by 4 bases, leaving 9 bases between them. The CDR3 is CASSFTLGTEAFF. The CDR3 DNA sequence: TGTGCCAGCAGTTTTACGCTGGGCACTGAAGCTTTCTTT.

The chain is built from TRBV19 and TRBJ1-5; 7 nucleotides align to TRBD1. Losses at the gene ends were 4 bases for V and 6 bases for J; bases not matched to a gene: 12. The germline V gene encodes CDR1 LNHDA and CDR2 SQIVND (reference sequence). The CDR3 consists of 16 residues. The CDR3: CASSRNRDRDFQPQHF. Here the CDR3 DNA reads TGTGCCAGTAGTAGGAACCGAGACAGGGACTTTCAGCCCCAGCATTTT.

This clone is a singleton in its sample. This chain joins TRBV9 and TRBJ2-7; TRBD2 matches 11 bases. This CDR3 region has 17 residues. Looked up from germline, CDR1 is SGDLS and CDR2 is YYNGEE. Losses at the gene ends were 0 bases for V and 0 bases for J; bases not matched to a gene: 5. This chain's CDR3 is CASSVGGLADYSYEQYF. The CDR3 DNA reads TGTGCCAGCAGCGTAGGGGGACTAGCGGATTACTCCTACGAGCAGTACTTC.

V is TRBV6-6 and J is TRBJ1-2, with a weak D call TRBD1 (6 bases). Germline V gene lookup returns CDR1 MNHNY and CDR2 SVGAGI (reference sequence). This CDR3 is built from 13 residues. V was shortened by 6 bases and J by 5 bases, with 13 bases between the two germline ends. The CDR3 is CASRQDSGYGYTF. In DNA, the CDR3 is TGTGCCAGCAGACAGGACAGTGGGTATGGCTACACCTTC.

The V and J genes are TRBV29-1 and TRBJ2-5, with 7 bases fitting TRBD1. The CDR3 is 13 amino acids. Germline values: CDR1 SQVTM, CDR2 ANQGSEA. With 3 bases clipped from V and 5 bases from J, the junction kept 6 bases outside the gene matches. CDR3 nucleotide sequence: TGCAGCGTTGATACCAGGGGGATGGAGACCCAGTACTTC. It is translated as CSVDTRGMETQYF.

The V and J genes are TRBV24-1 and TRBJ1-4, with a weak D call TRBD1 (5 bases). This CDR3 is built from 13 residues. Germline CDR1 KGHDR, CDR2 SFDVKD. Trimming cost V 4 bases and J 6 bases, with 8 bases left between them. The chain's CDR3 is CATSEPGYEKLFF. For the CDR3, the DNA is TGTGCCACCAGTGAACCAGGGTATGAAAAACTGTTTTTT.

Only one count was recorded for this clone. J is TRBJ2-1 and V is TRBV5-1; 9 bases are a match to TRBD2. Germline V gene sequence: CDR1 SGHRS, CDR2 YFSETQ. V was clipped by 1 base and J by 6 bases; unmatched bases: 11. This CDR3 has 17 residues. CDR3 amino acids: CASSLSIGGGASNEQFF. As DNA, the CDR3 is TGCGCCAGCAGCTTGAGTATCGGCGGGGGGGCCTCCAATGAGCAGTTCTTC. Full variable domain (missing parts from reference TRBV5-1 and TRBJ2-1): KAGVTQTPRYLIKTRGQQVTLSCSPISGHRSVSWYQQTPGQGLQFLFEYFSETQRNKGNFPGRFSGRQFSNSRSEMNVSTLELGDSALYLCASSLSIGGGASNEQFFGPGTRLTVL.

The chain is built from TRBV19 and TRBJ2-1; 12 nucleotides align to TRBD2. V shed 5 bases and J 9 bases; nucleotides not matched to a gene: 11. The germline V gene has CDR1 LNHDA and CDR2 SQIVND (reference sequence). This CDR3 has 16 amino acids. CDR3 DNA: TGTGCCAGTAGTCCTTCTAGCGGGAGGGCCATGAGTGAGCAGTTCTTC. As protein: CASSPSSGRAMSEQFF.

V usage is TRBV28 and J usage is TRBJ2-5, with TRBD1 identical over 8 bases. The V and J ends lost 6 bases and 2 bases, in that order; junction bases with no gene match: 5. Germline V gene data show CDR1 as MDHEN and CDR2 as SYDVKM. This CDR3 region has 14 residues. The CDR3 coding sequence is TGTGCCAGCAGACCCGGACAGGGACAAGAGACCCAGTACTTC. Protein sequence: CASRPGQGQETQYF.

This chain joins TRBV3-1 (or the pseudogene TRBV3-2) and TRBJ2-7; TRBD1 matches at 7 bases. CDR3 length: 14 amino acids. The junction had 6 bases not matched to a gene; V was cut back by 5 bases and J by 2 bases. In germline, CDR1 is LGHDT, CDR2 YNNKEL (reference sequence). DNA for the CDR3: TGTGCCAGCAGCTCCCGGGACAGTCCCTACGAGCAGTACTTC. Translation: CASSSRDSPYEQYF.

The rearrangement joins TRBV7-8 to TRBJ2-7; the match to TRBD2 covers 11 bases. J lost 3 bases, V lost 4 bases, and 11 bases had no gene match. The CDR3 has 17 amino acids. The V gene's germline CDR1 is SGHVS and CDR2 FQNEAQ. The CDR3 spells CASSSASGLAGSYEQYF. DNA of the CDR3: TGTGCCAGCAGCTCAGCCAGCGGACTAGCGGGCAGCTACGAGCAGTACTTC.

The chain joins TRBV2 to TRBJ2-7, with D unresolved. The ends were cut back, 9 bases at V and 0 bases at J, with 6 bases in the middle. The CDR3 is 11 amino acids. CDR1 and CDR2 from the germline V gene are SNHLY and FYNNEI. The CDR3, as DNA: TGTGCCAGTGGGATCTCCTACGAGCAGTACTTC. Its protein is CASGISYEQYF.

The V and J genes are TRBV2 and TRBJ1-5; D gene unclear. Germline CDR1 is SNHLY and CDR2 is FYNNEI. The CDR3 is made up of 14 amino acids. The germline V and J ends were trimmed by 6 bases and 3 bases, with 12 bases remaining between them. CDR3 sequence reads: CASRSDVFNQPQHF. DNA for the CDR3: TGTGCCAGCAGGTCCGACGTGTTCAATCAGCCCCAGCATTTT.

This clone was recorded a few times. J is TRBJ2-7 and V is TRBV9; 7 bases map to TRBD1. This CDR3 is 13 amino acids long. The V segment lost 3 bases and the J segment 4 bases; nucleotides outside the gene matches: 4. Per germline, CDR1 SGDLS and CDR2 YYNGEE. The CDR3 region has the DNA TGTGCCAGCAGCGGGGGACAGACATACGAGCAGTACTTC. This sequence encodes CASSGGQTYEQYF.

The gene calls are TRBV19 and TRBJ1-5; no firm D call. The germline V gene encodes CDR1 LNHDA and CDR2 SQIVND (reference sequence). Trimming removed 2 bases at V and 0 bases at J, with 8 bases between. The CDR3 runs to 15 residues. CDR3 in DNA: TGTGCCAGTAGTATACTCAGATATAGCAATCAGCCCCAGCATTTT. This encodes CASSILRYSNQPQHF.

Worth noting for this clone: The junction departs from germline at one end; a sequencing error may be responsible. V usage is TRBV19 and J usage is TRBJ2-4, with 7 positions matching TRBD2. This CDR3 spans 15 amino acids. Germline V gene lookup returns CDR1 LNHDA and CDR2 SQIVND (reference sequence). The CDR3 nucleotides read TGTGCCAGTAGCATAGGATGGCGGGGGTGGAACATTCAGTACTTC. Translation gives CASSIGWRGWNIQYF.

J is TRBJ2-7 and V is TRBV2; 8 bases match TRBD1. Germline V gene sequence: CDR1 SNHLY, CDR2 FYNNEI. There are 15 residues in the CDR3. The V gene end was trimmed by 6 bases and the J gene end by 2 bases; junction bases not matched to a gene: 9. This CDR3 reads CASRRQGMGPYEQYF. In DNA form, the CDR3 reads TGTGCCAGCAGACGACAGGGGATGGGACCCTACGAGCAGTACTTC.

J is TRBJ2-3 and V is TRBV4-2; no definite D call. This CDR3 comprises 14 residues. The germline CDR1 and CDR2 sequences are LGHNA and YNFKEQ. V shed 0 bases and J shed 5 bases, with 9 bases lying between them. The CDR3 sequence is CASSQEGFKDTQYF. The CDR3 bases are TGTGCCAGCAGCCAAGAAGGGTTTAAAGATACGCAGTATTTT.

This clone has a single count. V gene TRBV4-1 combines with J gene TRBJ1-3, with 7 bases aligning to TRBD1. The CDR3 totals 16 residues. In germline, CDR1 is MGHRA, CDR2 YSYEKL. Trimming at V came to 4 bases and at J to 1 base, leaving 7 bases not matched to a gene. The DNA for the CDR3 is TGCGCCAGCAGCCGCGCTCAGACAGGGTCTGGAAACACCATATATTTT. It codes for CASSRAQTGSGNTIYF.

The CDR3 region is CASSPRGSSGNTIYF. The CDR3 DNA is TGTGCCAGCAGCCCCCGGGGAAGCTCTGGAAACACCATATATTTT. The gene calls are TRBV9 and TRBJ1-3; D is unresolved. CDR1 and CDR2 (germline): SGDLS, YYNGEE. This CDR3 spans 15 amino acids. V was trimmed by 4 bases and J by 0 bases, leaving 11 bases between them.

The chain combines TRBV6-6 with TRBJ1-5, with TRBD1 matching over 10 bases. Germline CDR1 MNHNY, CDR2 SVGAGI (reference sequence). The V segment lost 5 bases and the J segment 2 bases; nucleotides outside the gene matches: 9. This CDR3 region has 17 residues. CDR3 nucleotides: TGTGCCAGCAGTCCCCAAGGTGGGACAGGGGGCAATCAGCCCCAGCATTTT. The encoded protein is CASSPQGGTGGNQPQHF.

V is TRBV9 and J is TRBJ2-2; D gene ambiguous. Trimming pared 0 bases from V and 1 base from J, leaving 7 bases between. In germline, CDR1 is SGDLS, CDR2 YYNGEE. The CDR3 covers 15 residues. The CDR3 coding sequence is TGTGCCAGCAGCGTAGTATCGGTGAACACCGGGGAGCTGTTTTTT. This codes for CASSVVSVNTGELFF.

The chain uses TRBV28 and TRBJ2-7, with D possibly matching TRBD1 (5 bases). The CDR3 spans 13 residues. Germline CDR1 and CDR2: MDHEN and SYDVKM. V dropped 5 bases and J dropped 4 bases, with 12 bases sitting between them. The CDR3 protein is CASSPPDSYEQYF. CDR3 DNA: TGTGCCAGCAGTCCTCCCGACAGTTACGAGCAGTACTTC.